Below are 30 T cell receptor beta chains sequenced from a single sample in a study of cytomegalovirus exposure and HLA in healthy donors (dated by TCRdb to between 2016 and 2019). Library generation was performed with the immunoSEQ multiplex PCR assay. For the multiplex PCR, a mixture combining 60 forward primers for TCR Vbeta segments and 13 reverse primers for TCR Jbeta segments was used. Here the immuneACCESS table is served through TCRdb, limited to in-frame sequences with V and J called. Missing clones are a known gap in these copies; in checked studies unresolved V genes cover under half, and the rest lacks a known reason. For this sample there are tens of thousands of clones; around 81% appear just once. Of the sample, roughly 5.7% falls within the top ten clones. The sequenced material came from PBMCs. These receptors were obtained from a male donor in good health and CMV-seronegative.

V usage is TRBV19 and J usage is TRBJ1-6, with 9 bases that match TRBD1. V was clipped by 7 bases and J by 8 bases; unmatched bases: 6. Germline CDR1 is LNHDA and CDR2 is SQIVND (reference sequence). This CDR3 region has 14 residues. This CDR3 reads CASTNTGGDSPLHF. Written as DNA, the CDR3 is TGTGCCAGTACCAACACAGGGGGCGATTCACCCCTCCACTTT.

This rearrangement joins TRBV4-2 to TRBJ2-3; 10 bases are a match to TRBD2. V was pared by 0 bases and J by 4 bases, with 7 bases of the junction left unmatched. CDR1 is LGHNA, CDR2 YNFKEQ, per germline. CDR3 length: 17 amino acids. Written as DNA, the CDR3 is TGTGCCAGCAGCCAAGATCGGCCAGCGGGGGGGTCAGATACGCAGTATTTT. Its protein is CASSQDRPAGGSDTQYF.

The CDR3 spells CASSPTGYEQYF. In nucleotides, the CDR3 is TGTGCCAGCAGTCCGACAGGCTACGAGCAGTACTTC. The chain employs TRBV6-5 and TRBJ2-7; tentatively, D is TRBD1 (6 bases). The CDR3 sequence is 12 residues long. V lost 5 bases and J lost 3, with 8 bases in between. CDR1 is MNHEY and CDR2 is SVGAGI in the germline V gene.

In nucleotides, the CDR3 is TGTGCCAGCAGTTTAGGCCAGGGTTGGAATTCACCCCTCCACTTT. Amino acids: CASSLGQGWNSPLHF. This chain connects TRBV27 to TRBJ1-6; D perhaps matches TRBD1 (5 bases). The V gene lost 2 bases and the J gene lost 7 bases, with 12 bases spanning the gap. The CDR3 has 15 residues. Germline assignment: CDR1 MNHEY and CDR2 SMNVEV (reference sequence).

The chain links TRBV11-2 to TRBJ2-7; the match to TRBD1 covers 10 bases. The germline V gene encodes CDR1 SGHAT and CDR2 FQNNGV. CDR3 size: 17 residues. The V segment lost 0 bases and the J segment 5 bases; nucleotides outside the gene matches: 10. In DNA form, the CDR3 reads TGTGCCAGCAGCTTAGATCGGGGACAGGGGCTCAAGGACGAGCAGTACTTC. It codes for CASSLDRGQGLKDEQYF.

The chain couples TRBV5-6 to TRBJ2-3; D gene ambiguous. CDR1 is SGHDT and CDR2 is YYEEEE in the germline V gene. V was shortened by 4 bases and J by 2 bases, with 17 bases between the two germline ends. This CDR3 spans 16 amino acids. CDR3 sequence reads: CASSRGWVPLTDTQYF. DNA for the CDR3: TGTGCCAGCAGCCGCGGCTGGGTACCCCTCACAGATACGCAGTATTTT.

V usage is TRBV30 and J usage is TRBJ1-3; D is possibly TRBD1 (5 bases). The CDR3 totals 13 residues. Looked up from germline, CDR1 is GTSNPN and CDR2 is SVGIG (reference sequence). V shed 8 bases and J shed 0 bases, with 11 bases lying between them. The CDR3 region has the DNA TGTGCCGGTAGACAGAGCTCTGGAAACACCATATATTTT. It encodes CAGRQSSGNTIYF.

CDR3 protein: CASSLVLQSPRDYEQYF. Here the CDR3 DNA reads TGTGCCAGCAGCTTAGTTTTACAGAGCCCACGGGACTACGAGCAGTACTTC. V usage is TRBV11-2 and J usage is TRBJ2-7, with D possibly matching TRBD2 (5 bases). The germline V and J ends were trimmed by 1 base and 3 bases, with 19 bases remaining between them. The CDR3 loop spans 17 amino acids. The germline V gene encodes CDR1 SGHAT and CDR2 FQNNGV.

The genes are TRBV9 and TRBJ1-1, with D possibly matching TRBD1 (6 bases). From germline, CDR1 is SGDLS and CDR2 YYNGEE. With 0 bases removed from V and 7 bases from J, the gap between germline ends came to 16 bases. This CDR3 spans 15 amino acids. CDR3 DNA: TGTGCCAGCAGCGTAGACACAGGGCAAAGGGGTGAAGCTTTCTTT. Protein sequence: CASSVDTGQRGEAFF.

The gene calls are TRBV6-5 and TRBJ2-3; 10 bases line up with TRBD2. The CDR3 is 14 residues long. From germline, CDR1 is MNHEY and CDR2 SVGAGI. Trimming at V came to 6 bases and at J to 4 bases, leaving 4 bases not matched to a gene. CDR3 sequence (DNA): TGTGCCAGCAGCCAGCGGGGGGGCCCAGATACGCAGTATTTT. Protein sequence: CASSQRGGPDTQYF.

The chain couples TRBV7-9 to TRBJ1-5, with 10 positions matching TRBD1. The CDR3 is 15 residues long. V lost 5 bases, J lost 3 bases, and 4 bases stayed unmatched. Germline V gives CDR1 SEHNR, CDR2 FQNEAQ (reference sequence). CDR3 DNA: TGTGCCAGCAGCCTAGGACAGGGGGACAATCAGCCCCAGCATTTT. Protein product: CASSLGQGDNQPQHF.

The J gene is TRBJ2-5, the V gene TRBV9; D might be TRBD2 (5 bases). From germline, CDR1 is SGDLS and CDR2 YYNGEE. Trimming took 0 bases from V and 5 from J, leaving 26 bases between them. This CDR3 is 19 amino acids long. The CDR3 DNA reads as TGTGCCAGCAGCGTAGCTACGATGGGCGGGCAGTACGGACCGGAGACCCAGTACTTC. This translates into CASSVATMGGQYGPETQYF.

V and J are TRBV5-1 and TRBJ2-3, with 7 bases fitting TRBD1. Per germline, CDR1 SGHRS and CDR2 YFSETQ. The CDR3 sequence is 18 residues long. After removal of 3 bases from V and 0 bases from J, the junction contained 13 bases not matched to a gene. The CDR3 here is CASSWPGTDLLSTDTQYF. In nucleotides, the CDR3 is TGCGCCAGCAGCTGGCCCGGGACAGACCTCCTTAGCACAGATACGCAGTATTTT.

Written as DNA, the CDR3 is TGTGCCAGCAGTGAAACTTTTGACAACAGCTCACCACGCTACAATGAGCAGTTCTTC. It codes for CASSETFDNSSPRYNEQFF. This chain uses TRBV6-1 with TRBJ2-1, with no clear D. The CDR3 contains 19 residues. Germline loops: CDR1 MNHNS, CDR2 SASEGT. The germline V and J ends were trimmed by 2 bases and 3 bases, with 23 bases remaining between them.

This chain joins TRBV5-8 and TRBJ1-1; 8 bases match TRBD1. Germline values: CDR1 SGHTS, CDR2 YDEGEE. CDR3 size: 13 residues. With V trimmed by 4 bases and J by 12 bases, 11 bases remained unmatched. CDR3 nucleotide sequence: TGTGCCAGCAGCCCCGGACAGGGAGGGAGAACTTTCTTT. This codes for CASSPGQGGRTFF.

The chain employs TRBV11-1 and TRBJ2-7; 7 nucleotides align to TRBD2. Germline CDR1 SGHAT, CDR2 FQDESV (reference sequence). J was trimmed by 5 bases and V by 4 bases; bases with no gene match: 8. This CDR3 is built from 14 residues. CDR3 sequence reads: CASSSGVRGDEQYF. CDR3 bases: TGTGCCAGCAGCTCGGGAGTTCGGGGGGACGAGCAGTACTTC.

This clone turned up a few times. The chain links TRBV28 to TRBJ2-2; 7 nucleotides agree with TRBD1. Germline values: CDR1 MDHEN, CDR2 SYDVKM. V shed 7 bases, J shed 4 bases, and the junction held 3 bases outside the gene matches. The CDR3 totals 13 residues. Here the CDR3 reads CASTGQPTGELFF. The CDR3 DNA is TGTGCCAGCACGGGACAGCCCACCGGGGAGCTGTTTTTT.

The rearrangement links TRBV19 to TRBJ1-1; D perhaps matches TRBD1 (5 bases). Germline V gene data show CDR1 as LNHDA and CDR2 as SQIVND (reference sequence). The CDR3 totals 12 residues. V lost 5 bases and J 5 bases, leaving 9 bases between the germline ends. The CDR3 sequence is CASSVRETEAFF. The CDR3 nucleotides are TGTGCCAGTAGTGTCAGGGAAACTGAAGCTTTCTTT. The variable domain in full, with the rest retrieved from reference TRBV19 and TRBJ1-1, is DGGITQSPKYLFRKEGQNVTLSCEQNLNHDAMYWYRQDPGQGLRLIYYSQIVNDFQKGDIAEGYSVSREKKESFPLTVTSAQKNPTAFYLCASSVRETEAFFGQGTRLTVV.

The chain combines TRBV6-6 with TRBJ2-7; a possible D gene is TRBD2 (5 bases). The CDR3 runs 15 residues. Per the germline V gene, CDR1 is MNHNY and CDR2 is SVGAGI (reference sequence). Trimming cost V 2 bases and J 2 bases, with 13 bases left between them. The CDR3, as DNA: TGTGCCAGCAGTTACGGGCAGGACTTTACCTACGAGCAGTACTTC. This translates into CASSYGQDFTYEQYF.

This rearrangement joins TRBV5-1 to TRBJ1-4, with TRBD1 matching over 9 bases. Trimming cost V 4 bases and J 6 bases; bases outside gene matches: 4. CDR1 and CDR2 (germline): SGHRS, YFSETQ. The CDR3 has 14 residues. The CDR3 reads CASSPGTGYEKLFF. The CDR3, as DNA: TGCGCCAGCAGCCCCGGGACAGGGTATGAAAAACTGTTTTTT.

This clone occurred once. The V call is TRBV5-1, the J call TRBJ1-2; no clear D gene. Trimming took 2 bases from V and 7 from J, leaving 24 bases between them. The CDR3 loop spans 17 amino acids. CDR1 and CDR2 from the germline V gene are SGHRS and YFSETQ. CDR3 in amino acids: CASSFTFTGLREGGYTF. CDR3 DNA sequence: TGCGCCAGCAGCTTTACATTCACCGGGTTAAGAGAGGGTGGCTACACCTTC.

The chain employs TRBV2 and TRBJ2-7; maybe TRBD1 (6 bases). Per the germline V gene, CDR1 is SNHLY and CDR2 is FYNNEI. V was cut by 6 bases and J by 7 bases, with 22 bases left in between. This CDR3 comprises 15 residues. CDR3 in amino acids: CASSNEQGIVGEQYF. In DNA form, the CDR3 reads TGTGCCAGCAGCAATGAACAGGGTATCGTCGGTGAGCAGTACTTC.

This chain uses TRBV29-1 with TRBJ2-7, with 8 bases aligning to TRBD2. Germline loops: CDR1 SQVTM, CDR2 ANQGSEA. CDR3 length: 13 residues. V was clipped by 0 bases and J by 3 bases; unmatched bases: 1. Here the CDR3 reads CSVEDGTSYEQYF. CDR3 nucleotides: TGCAGCGTTGAAGACGGGACTAGCTACGAGCAGTACTTC.

The CDR3 DNA sequence: TGCGCCAGCAGCCTCGGACAGGCGGGCCAAGAGACCCAGTACTTC. This codes for CASSLGQAGQETQYF. The chain has TRBV5-1 and TRBJ2-5; 7 bases match TRBD1. CDR1 is SGHRS and CDR2 is YFSETQ in the germline V gene. CDR3 size: 15 residues. Trimming at V came to 4 bases and at J to 1 base, leaving 7 bases not matched to a gene. Using reference TRBV5-1 and TRBJ2-5 for the parts outside the CDR3, the full variable domain is KAGVTQTPRYLIKTRGQQVTLSCSPISGHRSVSWYQQTPGQGLQFLFEYFSETQRNKGNFPGRFSGRQFSNSRSEMNVSTLELGDSALYLCASSLGQAGQETQYFGPGTRLLVL.

The chain links TRBV5-5 to TRBJ2-7; a weak D match, TRBD1 (6 bases). V was trimmed by 0 bases and J by 2 bases, leaving 15 bases between them. Germline loops: CDR1 SGHKS, CDR2 YYEKEE (reference sequence). The CDR3 is 16 residues long. Here the CDR3 reads CASSLGDTTGAYEQYF. DNA of the CDR3: TGTGCCAGCAGCTTGGGAGACACGACAGGTGCCTACGAGCAGTACTTC.

This clone was counted a few times. The chain uses TRBV30 and TRBJ2-2; 10 nucleotides match TRBD1. J was trimmed by 4 bases and V by 0 bases; bases with no gene match: 5. The germline V gene has CDR1 GTSNPN and CDR2 SVGIG (reference sequence). The length of the CDR3 is 16 residues. The CDR3 DNA is TGTGCCTGGAGTGTGAGGGGACAGGGGAGCACCGGGGAGCTGTTTTTT. Translating gives CAWSVRGQGSTGELFF. Using reference TRBV30 and TRBJ2-2 for the parts outside the CDR3, the full variable domain is SQTIHQWPATLVQPVGSPLSLECTVEGTSNPNLYWYRQAAGRGLQLLFYSVGIGQISSEVPQNLSASRPQDRQFILSSKKLLLSDSGFYLCAWSVRGQGSTGELFFGEGSRLTVL.

The chain uses TRBV5-1 and TRBJ1-2, with D possibly TRBD1 on 6 matching bases. With 4 bases removed from V and 2 bases from J, the gap between germline ends came to 9 bases. CDR3 length equals 13 residues. Looked up from germline, CDR1 is SGHRS and CDR2 is YFSETQ. The CDR3 DNA reads as TGCGCCAGCAGCGGCGGACAGAACTATGGCTACACCTTC. Amino acid sequence: CASSGGQNYGYTF.

V is TRBV29-1 and J is TRBJ1-2; a possible D gene is TRBD1 (6 bases). Germline CDR1 and CDR2: SQVTM and ANQGSEA. CDR3 size: 13 residues. Trimming left V 6 bases short and J 7 bases short, with 18 bases between. The CDR3 DNA is TGCAGCGTCGACCGGGACAAGCGGCCTGGCTACACCTTC. This sequence encodes CSVDRDKRPGYTF.

V is TRBV9 and J is TRBJ2-3; D not certain. Germline V CDR1 and CDR2: SGDLS, YYNGEE. V lost 0 bases to trimming and J lost 6 bases, with 14 bases between them. The CDR3 runs to 15 residues. In DNA form, the CDR3 reads TGTGCCAGCAGCGTAGCCGGGTCTTGGAGCGATACGCAGTATTTT. Its protein is CASSVAGSWSDTQYF.

This clone was recorded a few times. V gene TRBV6-6 combines with J gene TRBJ2-3; D is unclear. Germline V CDR1 and CDR2: MNHNY, SVGAGI (reference sequence). The V and J ends lost 2 bases and 5 bases respectively, with 5 bases between them. The CDR3 runs to 12 residues. The CDR3 region has the DNA TGTGCCAGCAGTTACACGGTAGATACGCAGTATTTT. Its protein is CASSYTVDTQYF.